A single sample gave rise to the 5 T cell receptor beta chains below, sequenced in a study of CXCR3 chemokines and chemotherapy response in bladder cancer. One entry per CDR3 protein, called by TCRdb with MiXCR from the PCR reads. The sample includes about 2,300 distinct CDR3 sequences, around 7.4% of them seen just once. The sample was acquired from a patient whose treatment included neoadjuvant chemotherapy. The receptor set was obtained from a human donor with bladder cancer that responded to neoadjuvant chemotherapy.

This clonotype has a count of ten or more. The genes are TRBV6-5 and TRBJ2-3, with 7 bases aligning to TRBD2. CDR1 and CDR2 from the germline V gene are MNHEY and SVGAGI. Trimming took 5 bases from V and 3 from J; bases not matched to a gene: 11. The CDR3 has 16 amino acids. This chain's CDR3 is CASSTSGTMGTDTQYF. CDR3 nucleotides: TGTGCCAGCAGTACGTCCGGGACTATGGGGACAGATACGCAGTATTTT.

The chain couples TRBV6-1 to TRBJ2-2; the D gene is possibly TRBD1 (5 bases). The CDR3 has 12 residues. CDR1 is MNHNS and CDR2 is SASEGT in the germline V gene. Between the trimmed V and J ends, which lost 6 bases and 6 bases, there was a span of 8 bases. CDR3 coding DNA: TGTGCCAGCAGAGTACAGGCCGGGGAGCTGTTTTTT. Its protein product is CASRVQAGELFF.

The chain joins TRBV11-1 to TRBJ2-1; tentatively, D is TRBD2 (5 bases). CDR1 is SGHAT, CDR2 FQDESV, per germline (reference sequence). CDR3 length: 14 amino acids. V was clipped by 5 bases and J by 4 bases, with 12 bases between them. The chain's CDR3 is CASSAPGLYNEQFF. The CDR3 region has the DNA TGTGCCAGCAGCGCGCCGGGATTATACAATGAGCAGTTCTTC.

This clonotype was recorded a few times. This chain joins TRBV11-3 and TRBJ2-7, with D perhaps given as TRBD1 or TRBD2 (5 bases each). V gave up 4 bases and J gave up 6 bases, with 16 bases separating them. Germline V gives CDR1 SGHNT, CDR2 YENEEA. This CDR3 has 14 amino acids. The CDR3 DNA is TGTGCCAGCAGCTCCTTCCGGGACCCGGGCGAGCAGTACTTC. Translated: CASSSFRDPGEQYF.

This clonotype was detected ten times or more. The CDR3 loop reads CASKESAGTNTGELFF. The CDR3 DNA sequence: TGTGCCAGTAAAGAGTCAGCGGGGACGAACACCGGGGAGCTGTTTTTT. The J gene is TRBJ2-2, the V gene TRBV19; 7 nucleotides line up with TRBD2. This CDR3 comprises 16 residues. CDR1 LNHDA and CDR2 SQIVND come from the germline V gene (reference sequence). Trimming cost V 7 bases and J 0 bases; bases outside gene matches: 8.